This T cell receptor beta chain was captured by sequencing in a study of pediatric ulcerative colitis. Across the whole study: Disease was pancolitis in more than five and left-sided in two, histology-confirmed. The study, taken as a whole, reports: Ulcerative colitis patients shared more blood-rectal clones than controls. All ulcerative colitis patients, but no controls, carried a couple of rectal clonotypes.

Only in-frame clones appear in the TCRdb table, and some are missing; sequencing was by immunoSEQ multiplex PCR. Of around 10,000 clones listed, about 87% are singletons. Before the diagnostic colonoscopy, ulcerative colitis patients were free of immunosuppressive medication. As for this clone: As yet, its antigen is unknown.

The CDR3 is 15 amino acids. The germline CDR1 and CDR2 sequences are SGHDT and YYEEEE. The V gene lost 4 bases and the J gene lost 4 bases, with 18 bases spanning the gap. Sample: blood. This clonotype originated in a girl aged 10 to 17 with moderate ulcerative colitis. The J gene is TRBJ2-7, the V gene TRBV5-6; the D gene is possibly TRBD1 (6 bases). For the CDR3, the DNA is TGTGCCAGCAGCACAGGAACAGGGTTTGGGTACGAGCAGTACTTC. As protein: CASSTGTGFGYEQYF. Full variable domain (missing parts from reference TRBV5-6 and TRBJ2-7): DAGVTQSPTHLIKTRGQQVTLRCSPKSGHDTVSWYQQALGQGPQFIFQYYEEEERQRGNFPDRFSGHQFPNYSSELNVNALLLGDSALYLCASSTGTGFGYEQYFGPGTRLTVT.